The entry below describes one T cell receptor beta chain. This sample was taken from a study of cytomegalovirus exposure and HLA in healthy donors. This CDR3 region has 15 residues. Germline lookup yields CDR1 MNHEY and CDR2 SMNVEV (reference sequence). V shed 3 bases, J shed 2 bases, and the junction held 4 bases outside the gene matches. It was with 60 Vbeta and 13 Jbeta primers that the PCR ran. Some clones are missing from TCRdb's copy, which holds only in-frame ones; the method was immunoSEQ multiplex PCR. This table has under 200,000 clones, roughly four fifths appearing once. The sequenced material came from PBMCs. The receptor's source is a man in his sixties in good health and CMV-seronegative. This rearrangement joins TRBV27 to TRBJ2-7, with 10 bases fitting TRBD1. CDR3 region: CASSFSGTGAYEQYF. As DNA, the CDR3 is TGTGCCAGCAGTTTTTCCGGGACAGGGGCCTACGAGCAGTACTTC.